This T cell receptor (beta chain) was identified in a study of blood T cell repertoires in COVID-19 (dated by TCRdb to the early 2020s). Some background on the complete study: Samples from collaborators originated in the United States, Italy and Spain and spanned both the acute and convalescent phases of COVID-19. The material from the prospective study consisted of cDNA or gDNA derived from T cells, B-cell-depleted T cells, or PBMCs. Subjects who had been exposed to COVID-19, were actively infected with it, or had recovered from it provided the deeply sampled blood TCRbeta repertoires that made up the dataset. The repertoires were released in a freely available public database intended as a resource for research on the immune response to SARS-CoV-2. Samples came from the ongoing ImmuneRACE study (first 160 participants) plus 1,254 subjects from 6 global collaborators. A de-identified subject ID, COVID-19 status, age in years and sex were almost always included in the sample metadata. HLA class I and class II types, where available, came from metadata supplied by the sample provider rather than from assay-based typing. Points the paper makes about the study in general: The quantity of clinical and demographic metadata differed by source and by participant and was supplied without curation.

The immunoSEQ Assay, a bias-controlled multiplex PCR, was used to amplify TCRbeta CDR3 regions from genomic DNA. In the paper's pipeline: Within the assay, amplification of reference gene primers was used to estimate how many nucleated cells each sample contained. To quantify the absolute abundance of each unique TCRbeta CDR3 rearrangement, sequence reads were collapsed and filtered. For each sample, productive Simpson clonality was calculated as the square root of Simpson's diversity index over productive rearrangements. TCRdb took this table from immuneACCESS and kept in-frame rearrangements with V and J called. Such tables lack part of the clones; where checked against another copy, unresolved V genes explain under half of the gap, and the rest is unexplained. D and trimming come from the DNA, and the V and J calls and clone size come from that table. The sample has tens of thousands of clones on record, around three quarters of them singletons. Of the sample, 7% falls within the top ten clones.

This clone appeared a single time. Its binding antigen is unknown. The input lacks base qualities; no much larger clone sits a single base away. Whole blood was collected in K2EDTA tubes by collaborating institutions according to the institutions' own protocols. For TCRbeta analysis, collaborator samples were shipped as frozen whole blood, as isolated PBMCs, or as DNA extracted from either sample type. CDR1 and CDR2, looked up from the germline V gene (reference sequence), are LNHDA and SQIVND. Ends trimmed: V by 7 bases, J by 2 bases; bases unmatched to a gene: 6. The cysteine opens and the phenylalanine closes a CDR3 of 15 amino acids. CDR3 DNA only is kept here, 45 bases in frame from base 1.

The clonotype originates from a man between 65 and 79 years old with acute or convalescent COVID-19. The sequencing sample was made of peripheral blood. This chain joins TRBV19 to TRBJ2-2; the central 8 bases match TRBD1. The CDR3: CASKFGQGNTGELFF. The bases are TGTGCCAGTAAATTTGGACAGGGAAACACCGGGGAGCTGTTTTTT.